The 32 T cell receptor beta chains given below trace back to one sample, sequenced in a study of T-cell memory formation after mild COVID-19. TCRdb itself ran the 5' RACE reads through MiXCR, one entry per CDR3 protein. The table has about 120,000 distinct CDR3 sequences, 22% seen once. Source material: PBMCs or a T cell subset sorted from them (not recorded which). These receptor sequences come from a man younger than 30 who had mild COVID-19 (a few samples of this study predate the infection). Cell type and time point are not known.

The DNA of the CDR3 is TGTGCCAGCAGCGCAGGGGTCGGGGGAGCCACTGAAGCTTTCTTT. Amino acid sequence: CASSAGVGGATEAFF. J is TRBJ1-1 and V is TRBV9, with D perhaps matching TRBD1 (6 bases). Germline-derived CDR1 and CDR2 are SGDLS and YYNGEE. Trimming took 3 bases from V and 4 from J, leaving 16 bases between them. The CDR3 spans 15 residues.

This clonotype turned up a few times. The chain combines TRBV4-1 with TRBJ1-1; D is uncertain. The V end was cut by 0 bases, the J end by 5 bases, with 22 bases between. Germline CDR1 MGHRA, CDR2 YSYEKL. CDR3 size: 18 residues. The CDR3, as DNA: TGCGCCAGCAGCCAAGACGGAATTGAGGTAGCAGGAATAACTGAAGCTTTCTTT. Its translation is CASSQDGIEVAGITEAFF.

In its sample, this clonotype was seen a few times. The chain is built from TRBV25-1 and TRBJ1-3; the D is unclear. V was pared by 2 bases and J by 4 bases, with 18 bases between. The CDR3 runs to 17 residues. Per germline, CDR1 MGHDK and CDR2 SYGVNS. This CDR3 is CASSEVETWGSGNTIYF. As DNA, the CDR3 is TGTGCCAGCAGTGAAGTCGAAACTTGGGGTTCGGGAAACACCATATATTTT.

V is TRBV27 and J is TRBJ2-3, with 9 bases identical to TRBD2. Germline loops: CDR1 MNHEY, CDR2 SMNVEV (reference sequence). The CDR3 runs to 17 residues. V dropped 2 bases and J dropped 5; count of bases not matched to a gene: 11. CDR3: CASSLGALAGSGDTQYF. In nucleotides, the CDR3 is TGTGCCAGCAGTTTAGGAGCGCTAGCGGGGTCGGGAGATACGCAGTATTTT.

This clonotype was recorded a few times. The rearrangement links TRBV11-2 to TRBJ2-5; no definite D call. CDR1 is SGHAT, CDR2 FQNNGV, per germline. The CDR3 totals 15 residues. V was shortened by 5 bases and J by 5 bases, with 18 bases between the two germline ends. The CDR3 sequence is CASSLPLGDLETQYF. The DNA of the CDR3 is TGTGCCAGCAGCCTACCCCTCGGCGATCTGGAGACCCAGTACTTC.

The chain has TRBV24-1 and TRBJ1-2, with D tentatively TRBD1 (6 bases). The germline CDR1 and CDR2 sequences are KGHDR and SFDVKD. V lost 6 bases and J lost 7, with 17 bases in between. The CDR3 runs to 14 residues. CDR3 sequence reads: CATSKGQPLRGYTF. The CDR3 DNA reads as TGTGCCACCAGTAAAGGACAGCCGCTCCGTGGCTACACCTTC.

This clonotype showed up just a few times. This chain joins TRBV7-9 and TRBJ1-5; D unresolved. Trimming took 1 base from V and 3 from J, leaving 7 bases between them. Per the germline V gene, CDR1 is SEHNR and CDR2 is FQNEAQ (reference sequence). The CDR3 is 14 residues long. The CDR3 region is CASSLGQVNQPQHF. In DNA, the CDR3 is TGTGCCAGCAGCTTAGGGCAGGTCAATCAGCCCCAGCATTTT.

The chain has TRBV12-3 or TRBV12-4 and TRBJ2-5, with D possibly being TRBD2 (6 bases). This CDR3 is built from 14 residues. V lost 2 bases and J lost 5, with 12 bases in between. The CDR3 DNA reads as TGTGCCAGCAGTTTATCCGGGGGTGCGGAGACCCAGTACTTC. Translating it yields CASSLSGGAETQYF.

The V and J genes are TRBV4-3 and TRBJ1-5; D not certain. Germline V CDR1 and CDR2: LGHNA, YSLEER. Trimming took off 0 bases at V and 0 bases at J, with 15 bases between the two ends. The CDR3 loop spans 18 amino acids. DNA for the CDR3: TGCGCCAGCAGCCAAGATAGACTCGCGTTAGTTAGCAATCAGCCCCAGCATTTT. Residues: CASSQDRLALVSNQPQHF.

This clonotype was counted a few times. The chain recombines TRBV12-3 or TRBV12-4 with TRBJ1-2; the D is unclear. The CDR3 spans 13 residues. V lost 4 bases and J 7 bases, leaving 13 bases between the germline ends. In nucleotides, the CDR3 is TGTGCCAGCAGTTCGAGTGAAAAAGTTGGCTACACCTTC. Residues: CASSSSEKVGYTF.

Only a few counts were recorded for this clonotype. This chain uses TRBV20-1 with TRBJ2-3; 11 bases match TRBD2. Germline CDR1 reads DFQATT; CDR2 reads SNEGSKA (reference sequence). The trim removed 8 bases at V and 2 bases at J, leaving 9 bases unmatched. The CDR3 has 15 residues. The CDR3 is CSLSRTSGYTDTQYF. The CDR3 region has the DNA TGCAGTCTCAGTCGGACTAGCGGGTACACAGATACGCAGTATTTT.

The chain combines TRBV28 with TRBJ2-5; D is unresolved. Deletions cut 1 base from V and 1 base from J, with 7 bases between. Germline V lookup: CDR1 MDHEN, CDR2 SYDVKM. The CDR3 contains 14 residues. CDR3: CASSLSEIQETQYF. The CDR3 DNA reads TGTGCCAGCAGTTTATCAGAGATCCAAGAGACCCAGTACTTC.

This clonotype was seen only a few times. The V gene is TRBV7-2, the J gene TRBJ2-3, with D possibly being TRBD1 (5 bases). From germline, CDR1 is SGHTA and CDR2 FQGNSA. The CDR3 has 17 amino acids. V lost 3 bases, J lost 3 bases, and 19 bases lay in between. The CDR3 nucleotides are TGTGCCAGCAGCTTGCCTGGGGCGGTGTCAGGAACAGATACGCAGTATTTT. It codes for CASSLPGAVSGTDTQYF.

The CDR3 DNA sequence: TGTGCCAGCAGCCACAGGGTTGGGGACCCAGAGTATGGCTACACCTTC. Residues: CASSHRVGDPEYGYTF. The V and J genes are TRBV6-5 and TRBJ1-2; D may be TRBD1 (6 bases). The ends were cut back, 6 bases at V and 5 bases at J, with 22 bases in the middle. Looked up from germline, CDR1 is MNHEY and CDR2 is SVGAGI. The CDR3 runs 16 residues.

The chain carries TRBV6-5 and TRBJ1-1, with D possibly matching TRBD1 (5 bases). The germline V gene encodes CDR1 MNHEY and CDR2 SVGAGI. The CDR3 runs to 15 residues. V lost 2 bases, J lost 1 base, and 11 bases lay in between. In DNA form, the CDR3 reads TGTGCCAGCAGTTACAAGCGGGGGGGGAACACTGAAGCTTTCTTT. Amino acid sequence: CASSYKRGGNTEAFF.

This clonotype was seen only a few times. V is TRBV12-3 or TRBV12-4 and J is TRBJ1-1; D gene unclear. The CDR3 extends over 14 amino acids. V lost 0 bases and J lost 4, with 9 bases in between. The CDR3 coding sequence is TGTGCCAGCAGTTTAGCGAGTCTGGGCACTGAAGCTTTCTTT. Translation gives CASSLASLGTEAFF.

This clonotype was recorded a few times. The rearrangement links TRBV10-3 to TRBJ1-6; 9 bases are shared with TRBD1. Germline V gene data show CDR1 as ENHRY and CDR2 as SYGVKD. The V gene end was trimmed by 6 bases and the J gene end by 5 bases; junction bases not matched to a gene: 2. This CDR3 is built from 14 residues. DNA of the CDR3: TGTGCCATCAGGGACAGGGGAAATAATTCACCCCTCCACTTT. Protein sequence: CAIRDRGNNSPLHF.

This clonotype turned up a few times. The rearrangement uses TRBV4-2 and TRBJ1-2, with 12 nucleotides matching TRBD1. Germline V gene sequence: CDR1 LGHNA, CDR2 YNFKEQ. The CDR3 extends over 18 amino acids. V gave up 1 base and J gave up 4 bases; unmatched junction bases: 10. The CDR3 sequence is CASSQGRGDRGLGYGYTF. In DNA, the CDR3 is TGTGCCAGCAGCCAAGGCCGCGGGGACAGGGGGCTGGGCTATGGCTACACCTTC.

J is TRBJ1-4 and V is TRBV5-5, with 7 bases fitting TRBD1. Germline V gives CDR1 SGHKS, CDR2 YYEKEE (reference sequence). Germline trimming cut 4 bases from V and 7 bases from J; bases unmatched to any gene: 10. The CDR3 consists of 15 residues. The CDR3 is CASSPRQGPSEKLFF. CDR3 in DNA: TGTGCCAGCAGCCCCAGACAGGGCCCTTCTGAAAAACTGTTTTTT.

The rearrangement uses TRBV9 and TRBJ1-1; 8 nucleotides match TRBD1. Germline-derived CDR1 and CDR2 are SGDLS and YYNGEE. The CDR3 runs 16 residues. After removal of 0 bases from V and 3 bases from J, the junction contained 7 bases not matched to a gene. The DNA for the CDR3 is TGTGCCAGCAGCGTAGTCCGGGACAGGAGGCACACTGAAGCTTTCTTT. It encodes CASSVVRDRRHTEAFF.

The rearrangement uses TRBV4-3 and TRBJ2-1; unclear D gene. The CDR3 is 15 amino acids. Per germline, CDR1 LGHNA and CDR2 YSLEER. Trimming removed 4 bases at V and 1 base at J, with 11 bases between. The CDR3 region is CASSPKDQSYNEQFF. The CDR3 bases are TGCGCCAGCAGCCCAAAGGACCAGTCCTACAATGAGCAGTTCTTC.

The chain links TRBV7-2 to TRBJ2-7; D may be TRBD2 (6 bases). The CDR3 runs to 15 residues. The germline V gene has CDR1 SGHTA and CDR2 FQGNSA. Trimming took off 2 bases at V and 2 bases at J, with 13 bases between the two ends. The CDR3 is CASSLFRGIPYEQYF. In nucleotides, the CDR3 is TGTGCCAGCAGCTTATTTCGGGGGATCCCCTACGAGCAGTACTTC.

This clonotype has more than one count but fewer than ten. The junction and the germline gene differ at one end; a read error may be behind it. V gene TRBV7-2 combines with J gene TRBJ2-5; the match to TRBD2 covers 8 bases. There are 14 residues in the CDR3. In germline, CDR1 is SGHTA, CDR2 FQGNSA. Here the CDR3 reads CASSLTLAPGLDTF. The DNA for the CDR3 is TGTGCCAGCAGCTTAACACTGGCCCCGGGACTAGATACCTTC. Together with reference TRBV7-2 and TRBJ2-5, the CDR3 gives the full variable domain: GAGVSQSPSNKVTEKGKDVELRCDPISGHTALYWYRQSLGQGLEFLIYFQGNSAPDKSGLPSDRFSAERTGGSVSTLTIQRTQQEDSAVYLCASSLTLAPGLDTFGPGTRLLVL.

The table lists this clonotype with a few counts. The CDR3 nucleotides are TGCGCCAGCAGCTTGGCGGGGGTGGGCAAAAACATTCAGTACTTC. Protein: CASSLAGVGKNIQYF. The J gene is TRBJ2-4, the V gene TRBV5-1, with D possibly being TRBD2 (6 bases). Trimming removed 0 bases from V and 3 bases from J, with 10 bases in between. Germline V gene sequence: CDR1 SGHRS, CDR2 YFSETQ. The CDR3 covers 15 residues.

A few counts support this clonotype. The J gene is TRBJ1-1, the V gene TRBV3-1; 7 bases are a match to TRBD1. Germline-derived CDR1 and CDR2 are LGHDT and YNNKEL (reference sequence). V lost 3 bases to trimming and J lost 4 bases; unmatched junction nucleotides: 2. CDR3 length: 13 residues. Here the CDR3 DNA reads TGTGCCAGCAGCCAGCACAGGGGCACTGAAGCTTTCTTT. Amino acids: CASSQHRGTEAFF. The full variable domain, with the rest looked up from reference TRBV3-1 and TRBJ1-1, is DTAVSQTPKYLVTQMGNDKSIKCEQNLGHDTMYWYKQDSKKFLKIMFSYNNKELIINETVPNRFSPKSPDKAHLNLHINSLELGDSAVYFCASSQHRGTEAFFGQGTRLTVV.

This chain joins TRBV4-1 and TRBJ2-7; TRBD2 matches at 7 bases. The CDR3 spans 15 residues. J gave up 5 bases and V 4 bases, and 11 bases lay outside the gene matches. Per the germline V gene, CDR1 is MGHRA and CDR2 is YSYEKL. CDR3 sequence reads: CASSPAGGGVHEQYV. The CDR3 DNA reads TGCGCCAGCAGCCCCGCCGGGGGAGGGGTACACGAGCAGTACGTC.

The rearrangement links TRBV7-6 to TRBJ2-7; 8 bases align to TRBD1. This CDR3 spans 14 amino acids. V was pared by 5 bases and J by 5 bases, with 8 bases of the junction left unmatched. Germline CDR1 is SGHVS and CDR2 is FNYEAQ. The CDR3: CASSARQGPNEQYF. The CDR3 DNA is TGTGCCAGCAGCGCCCGACAGGGGCCTAACGAGCAGTACTTC.

The chain couples TRBV15 to TRBJ2-3; 7 bases align to TRBD1. Germline lookup yields CDR1 LNHNV and CDR2 YYDKDF (reference sequence). The V and J ends lost 8 bases and 0 bases, in that order; junction bases with no gene match: 2. The CDR3 covers 13 residues. The CDR3 here is CATVGQSTDTQYF. As DNA, the CDR3 is TGTGCCACCGTGGGACAGAGCACAGATACGCAGTATTTT.

This clonotype was counted between two and nine times. The rearrangement uses TRBV7-2 and TRBJ1-1; a weak D match, TRBD1 (6 bases). The CDR3 extends over 14 amino acids. CDR1 is SGHTA, CDR2 FQGNSA, per germline. With 5 bases removed from V and 3 bases from J, the gap between germline ends came to 13 bases. The CDR3 is CASSPSGDHTEAFF. CDR3 sequence (DNA): TGTGCCAGCAGCCCCTCAGGGGATCACACTGAAGCTTTCTTT.

The rearrangement uses TRBV7-6 and TRBJ2-2, with D uncertain. Germline CDR1 SGHVS, CDR2 FNYEAQ. Trimming left V 1 base short and J 2 bases short, with 11 bases between. CDR3 length: 16 residues. The CDR3: CASSLEWAGNTGELFF. In DNA form, the CDR3 reads TGTGCCAGCAGCTTAGAATGGGCAGGAAACACCGGGGAGCTGTTTTTT.

This sequence joins TRBV7-9 and TRBJ2-2, with D tentatively TRBD2 (5 bases). Trimming took off 4 bases at V and 6 bases at J, with 15 bases between the two ends. The germline gives CDR1 SEHNR, CDR2 FQNEAQ (reference sequence). CDR3 length: 15 residues. CDR3 DNA sequence: TGTGCCAGCAGCTGGTCGCCGAGAGGGTCCGGGGAGCTGTTTTTT. It translates to CASSWSPRGSGELFF.

The CDR3 sequence is CASSQRDSSYNEQFF. The CDR3 nucleotides are TGCGCCAGCAGCCAACGGGACAGCTCCTACAATGAGCAGTTCTTC. The chain couples TRBV4-1 to TRBJ2-1; 7 nucleotides match TRBD1. CDR1 and CDR2 from the germline V gene are MGHRA and YSYEKL. This CDR3 spans 15 amino acids. V trimming: 2 bases; J trimming: 0 bases; junction bases outside the gene matches: 1.